This T cell receptor beta chain was obtained from a study of blood T cell repertoires in COVID-19 (dated by TCRdb to 2018 to 2020). As for the study more broadly: Samples covering the acute and convalescent phases of COVID-19 were provided by collaborators in the United States, Italy and Spain. The samples were drawn from two sources: the first 160 participants of the ongoing ImmuneRACE study, and approximately 1,300 subjects contributed by 6 global collaborators. A de-identified subject ID, COVID-19 status, age in years and sex were almost always included in the sample metadata. The repertoires were released in a freely available public database meant as a resource for research on the immune response to SARS-CoV-2. Deeply sampled blood TCRbeta repertoires from subjects exposed to, actively infected with, or recovered from COVID-19 were included in the dataset. The material from the prospective study consisted of cDNA or gDNA derived from T cells, B-cell-depleted T cells, or PBMCs. Where available, HLA class I and class II types were taken from metadata supplied by the sample provider and were not determined by assay-based typing. What the research found in general, with its limitations: How much clinical and demographic metadata was included differed by source and by participant, and the metadata was provided uncurated.

A remark on this clone: Its antigen target is currently unknown. Per-base quality was not reported, and no clone a single base away is much larger than it.

The CDR3, cysteine through phenylalanine, is 15 amino acids long. The retained sequence is limited to the CDR3, 45 bases, with the frame set at the first base. The CDR1 and CDR2 encoded by the germline V gene (reference sequence) are LNHDA and SQIVND. Germline trimming amounts to 4 bases on V and 5 bases on J, with 11 as the count of junction bases outside the gene matches. TCRbeta CDR3 regions were amplified from genomic DNA by means of the immunoSEQ Assay, a bias-controlled multiplex PCR. Per the source publication's procedure: Within the assay, amplification of reference gene primers was used to estimate how many nucleated cells each sample contained. To quantify the absolute abundance of each unique TCRbeta CDR3 rearrangement, sequence reads were collapsed and filtered. For each sample, productive Simpson clonality was calculated as the square root of Simpson's diversity index across productive rearrangements. Drawn from immuneACCESS, this table holds only the in-frame rearrangements with V and J called that TCRdb kept. Clones are partly lost; checked studies trace under half to an unresolved V gene and leave the rest unexplained. D and trimming were read from the DNA, whereas the V and J calls and clone size are those reported in that table. Counted in this sample were some 320,000 clones; roughly 86% of them appeared once. The top ten constitute less than 6% of the sample.

Enrolling through a virtual design, the prospective study's participants ranged in age from roughly 18 to 90 years and lived across 20 to 25 United States geographic areas. Cohort assignment in the prospective study relied on participant-reported clinical history from a screening survey and a study questionnaire. Recovered participants in ImmuneRACE Cohort 3 were defined by two consecutive negative NP/OP PCR tests, clearance by a healthcare professional, or resolution of symptoms. In the prospective study, mobile phlebotomists collected whole blood, serum and a nasopharyngeal or oropharyngeal swab from each participant. Prospective study participants could optionally give additional blood draws and questionnaires over a roughly 2-month period. Prospective study blood samples were shipped either frozen or at room temperature before DNA extraction.

This clonotype was obtained from a woman aged 25 to 39 who had recovered from COVID-19. Sequencing was done on a sample of PBMCs or T cells enriched from blood (not recorded which). The chain links TRBV19 with TRBJ2-7, and 7 bases in between align with TRBD2. The DNA sequence follows: TGTGCCAGTAGTACAGAGAGACTAGCCGTCCACGAGCAGTACTTC. It specifies CASSTERLAVHEQYF.